This passage covers 12 T cell receptor beta chains from one sample sequenced in a study of low-dose radiotherapy and immunotherapy resistance in tumors. First-strand cDNA relied on TRAV- and TRBV-specific primers spanning alpha and beta chains. The PCR that amplified TCRs ran for 20 cycles, relying on a constant-region primer and a V-primer adapter. TCRdb re-analysed the reads in MiXCR, keeping a single row per CDR3 protein. The sample lists approximately 84,000 distinct CDR3 sequences; roughly 17% were seen once. The time point: after trial treatment. Treatment specified: LDRT plus nivolumab, ipilimumab, low-dose cyclophosphamide and aspirin (RACIN trial). The material sequenced was PBMCs, taken after low-dose radiotherapy plus immunotherapy. Receptors were obtained from a male donor with prostate cancer.

The rearrangement joins TRBV28 to TRBJ2-5; 7 nucleotides match TRBD1. CDR1 and CDR2 from the germline V gene are MDHEN and SYDVKM. The CDR3 runs to 14 residues. The junction had 10 bases not matched to a gene; V was cut back by 10 bases and J by 2 bases. The chain's CDR3 is CATNLMDRQETQYF. CDR3 in DNA: TGTGCCACCAACTTAATGGACAGGCAAGAGACCCAGTACTTC.

This clonotype has ten or more counts. The V gene is TRBV7-9, the J gene TRBJ2-7; 7 nucleotides agree with TRBD1. V lost 5 bases, J lost 6 bases, and 10 bases stayed unmatched. CDR3 length equals 14 residues. Germline V gives CDR1 SEHNR, CDR2 FQNEAQ (reference sequence). For the CDR3, the DNA is TGTGCCAGCAGCCCCCCAGGGGGTACGGGCGAGCAGTACTTC. Translation: CASSPPGGTGEQYF.

Many counts were recorded for this clonotype. The rearrangement uses TRBV20-1 and TRBJ2-7, with D maybe TRBD2 (5 bases). V was cut by 4 bases and J by 6 bases, with 19 bases left in between. There are 14 residues in the CDR3. Germline V CDR1 and CDR2: DFQATT, SNEGSKA (reference sequence). CDR3 amino acids: CSANLGPGSGEQYF. The CDR3 nucleotides are TGCAGTGCTAACCTAGGGCCGGGGTCCGGCGAGCAGTACTTC.

There are many counts of this clonotype. Here the CDR3 reads CASSLQQPYSGNTIYF. The CDR3, as DNA: TGTGCCAGCAGTTTACAACAGCCATACTCTGGAAACACCATATATTTT. V usage is TRBV28 and J usage is TRBJ1-3; D is unresolved. The CDR3 has 16 residues. Per germline, CDR1 MDHEN and CDR2 SYDVKM. The V and J ends lost 2 bases and 0 bases respectively, with 11 bases between them.

In its sample, this clonotype was seen many times. The chain combines TRBV4-1 with TRBJ2-3; TRBD2 aligns across 10 bases. CDR1 and CDR2 (germline): MGHRA, YSYEKL. J gave up 12 bases and V 1 base, and 10 bases lay outside the gene matches. This CDR3 has 15 residues. CDR3 region: CASSQGTTSSGSQYF. The CDR3 DNA is TGCGCCAGCAGCCAAGGGACCACGTCTAGCGGGAGTCAGTATTTT.

A note on this clonotype: One base separates it from a far larger clone, so it is likely a read error. The V gene is TRBV28, the J gene TRBJ2-3; 7 nucleotides match TRBD2. Unmatched junction bases numbered 15, after V lost 7 bases and J lost 5 bases. There are 16 residues in the CDR3. Germline-derived CDR1 and CDR2 are MDHEN and SYDVKM. CDR3 bases: TGTGCCAGCACCCGGGAGAGGGGAGGGCCGTTAGATACGCAGTATTTT. Protein product: CASTRERGGPLDTQYF. Drawing the rest from reference TRBV28 and TRBJ2-3, the complete variable domain is DVKVTQSSRYLVKRTGEKVFLECVQDMDHENMFWYRQDPGLGLRLIYFSYDVKMKEKGDIPEGYSVSREKKERFSLILESASTNQTSMYLCASTRERGGPLDTQYFGPGTRLTVL.

In the case of this clonotype: A far larger clone is off by one base, so a read error is likely. Without the conserved terminal phenylalanine or tryptophan, this CDR3 likely stems from a read error. The rearrangement uses TRBV3-1 and TRBJ2-1, with TRBD2 matching 7 bases. Germline CDR1 reads LGHDT; CDR2 reads YNNKEL (reference sequence). This CDR3 has 15 amino acids. The V and J ends lost 4 bases and 6 bases, in that order; junction bases with no gene match: 9. CDR3 DNA: TGTGCCAGCAGCCCCCCCCCGGGAGGTGCCAATGAGCAGTTCTAC. It yields the protein CASSPPPGGANEQFY.

This clonotype occurred many times. The rearrangement joins TRBV19 to TRBJ1-5; a weak D match, TRBD1 (5 bases). CDR1 and CDR2 from the germline V gene are LNHDA and SQIVND (reference sequence). CDR3 length equals 14 residues. With 6 bases removed from V and 2 bases from J, the gap between germline ends came to 11 bases. CDR3 loop: CASSYQGRNQPQHF. Written as DNA, the CDR3 is TGTGCCAGTAGCTACCAGGGTCGCAATCAGCCCCAGCATTTT.

Ten or more counts support this clonotype. This chain uses TRBV30 with TRBJ2-7; D gene unclear. The CDR3 spans 12 residues. V lost 3 bases and J lost 1, with 7 bases in between. Germline CDR1 is GTSNPN and CDR2 is SVGIG (reference sequence). The CDR3 nucleotides read TGTGCCTGGAGCCCATCATCCTACGAGCAGTACTTC. The encoded protein is CAWSPSSYEQYF.

This clonotype was seen many times. The chain uses TRBV21-1 and TRBJ2-7; the tabulated D call, TRBD2, remains unverified against the DNA. TRBV21-1 is classified as a pseudogene. This CDR3 is built from 16 residues. CDR3 in amino acids: CASSKVWGPPWGEQYF. CDR3 nucleotide sequence: TGTGCCAGCAGCAAAGTCTGGGGCCCTCCCTGGGGCGAGCAGTACTTC.

This clonotype was found many times. The chain couples TRBV7-9 to TRBJ2-5; no clear D gene. Trimming took off 5 bases at V and 2 bases at J, with 3 bases between the two ends. This CDR3 comprises 11 residues. Germline loops: CDR1 SEHNR, CDR2 FQNEAQ (reference sequence). CDR3 protein: CASSLQETQYF. The CDR3 nucleotides are TGTGCCAGCAGCCTACAAGAGACCCAGTACTTC.

V is TRBV7-2 and J is TRBJ2-1; D uncertain. The CDR3 is 13 amino acids. Germline CDR1 and CDR2: SGHTA and FQGNSA. Trimming took off 5 bases at V and 8 bases at J, with 13 bases between the two ends. In DNA form, the CDR3 reads TGTGCCAGCAGCCTCCAGGTCTTCGATGAGCAGTTCTTC. It encodes CASSLQVFDEQFF.